Presented here are 29 T cell receptor beta chains from one specimen sequenced in a study of T-cell reconstitution after alpha-beta-depleted transplantation in children. Unique molecular identifiers were used to barcode this TCRbeta library. Using its own MiXCR run on the PCR reads, TCRdb lists one record per CDR3 protein. The profile shows approximately 110,000 distinct CDR3 sequences, more than 20% of them singletons. Sequencing was performed on PBMCs, mostly from graft donor cells, taken 180 days after TCRalphabeta/CD19-depleted stem cell transplant. These receptor sequences come from a male patient aged 2 to 9 who had a stem cell transplant for chronic granulomatous disease, so the T cells may come from the graft donor.

This clonotype was seen ten or more times. V and J are TRBV20-1 and TRBJ2-5; TRBD2 agrees at 7 bases. In germline, CDR1 is DFQATT, CDR2 SNEGSKA (reference sequence). J was trimmed by 4 bases and V by 7 bases; bases with no gene match: 12. The CDR3 sequence is 14 residues long. CDR3 amino acids: CSGEAAPGGETQYF. CDR3 nucleotide sequence: TGCAGTGGAGAAGCGGCCCCGGGAGGAGAGACCCAGTACTTC.

This clonotype was seen at least ten times. The chain carries TRBV12-3 or TRBV12-4 and TRBJ2-7; 7 positions agree with TRBD2. The CDR3 contains 14 residues. V was clipped by 6 bases and J by 2 bases; unmatched bases: 7. CDR3 loop: CASRGGTDTYEQYF. CDR3 bases: TGTGCCAGCAGGGGGGGGACGGACACCTACGAGCAGTACTTC.

J is TRBJ1-4 and V is TRBV7-8; 8 bases fit TRBD1. Germline V gene lookup returns CDR1 SGHVS and CDR2 FQNEAQ. The junction had 6 bases not matched to a gene; V was cut back by 5 bases and J by 4 bases. This CDR3 spans 15 amino acids. The CDR3 reads CASSARTGYNEKLFF. In nucleotides, the CDR3 is TGTGCCAGCAGCGCCCGGACAGGGTATAATGAAAAACTGTTTTTT.

This clonotype has at least ten counts. A much bigger clone sits one base away, suggesting this may be a read error. The rearrangement uses TRBV7-8 and TRBJ2-6; D may correspond to TRBD1 or TRBD2 (6 bases each). The germline CDR1 and CDR2 sequences are SGHVS and FQNEAQ. The CDR3 is 17 amino acids. In DNA, the CDR3 is TGTGCCAGCAGCTTAAGGACTATCAGCTCGGGGGCCAACGGCCTGACTTTC. Translation: CASSLRTISSGANGLTF.

This clonotype was found many times. The chain has TRBV3-1 and TRBJ2-7; D remains unclear. V was trimmed by 3 bases and J by 3 bases, leaving 12 bases between them. Germline loops: CDR1 LGHDT, CDR2 YNNKEL (reference sequence). The CDR3 runs to 14 residues. CDR3 sequence reads: CASSHLHRDYEQYF. The CDR3 DNA follows: TGTGCCAGCAGCCATTTACACAGAGACTACGAGCAGTACTTC.

The chain carries TRBV29-1 and TRBJ2-7; 10 bases align to TRBD2. The CDR3 runs to 14 residues. Per germline, CDR1 SQVTM and CDR2 ANQGSEA. J was trimmed by 3 bases and V by 6 bases; bases with no gene match: 8. This CDR3 is CSVASSGSGYEQYF. CDR3 sequence (DNA): TGCAGCGTCGCCTCTAGCGGGAGTGGCTACGAGCAGTACTTC.

The chain joins TRBV29-1 to TRBJ1-3; D gene ambiguous. This CDR3 region has 14 residues. Deletions cut 4 bases from V and 0 bases from J, with 10 bases between. Per germline, CDR1 SQVTM and CDR2 ANQGSEA. The CDR3 DNA reads as TGCAGCGTTGCCGGCCATAACTCTGGAAACACCATATATTTT. Translating it yields CSVAGHNSGNTIYF.

This clonotype was counted a few times. This chain links TRBV9 with TRBJ2-2; D gene uncertain. The V and J ends lost 4 bases and 3 bases respectively, with 16 bases between them. The CDR3 is 16 amino acids. Germline V gene sequence: CDR1 SGDLS, CDR2 YYNGEE. The CDR3, as DNA: TGTGCCAGCAGCACCCGTGTGAGCTTGGACACCGGGGAGCTGTTTTTT. It is translated as CASSTRVSLDTGELFF.

This chain connects TRBV5-1 to TRBJ1-6, with unresolved D. This CDR3 comprises 15 residues. V lost 0 bases, J lost 3 bases, and 7 bases lay in between. Per the germline V gene, CDR1 is SGHRS and CDR2 is YFSETQ. The DNA for the CDR3 is TGCGCCAGCAGCTTGGGTCCAAGCTATAATTCACCCCTCCACTTT. This codes for CASSLGPSYNSPLHF.

V and J are TRBV7-2 and TRBJ2-7, with D unresolved. The germline V gene has CDR1 SGHTA and CDR2 FQGNSA. Trimming removed 9 bases from V and 0 bases from J, with 9 bases in between. The CDR3 contains 12 residues. The CDR3 loop reads CASEDSSYEQYF. In nucleotides, the CDR3 is TGTGCCAGTGAGGATAGCTCCTACGAGCAGTACTTC.

This clonotype appeared many times. The chain joins TRBV25-1 to TRBJ2-5; TRBD1 agrees at 9 bases. The CDR3 sequence is 16 residues long. V was pared by 3 bases and J by 4 bases, with 9 bases of the junction left unmatched. Germline CDR1 and CDR2: MGHDK and SYGVNS. The CDR3 DNA follows: TGTGCCAGCAGTGACTGGGGACAGGGATTAATAGAGACCCAGTACTTC. It yields the protein CASSDWGQGLIETQYF.

This clonotype appeared a few times. This chain joins TRBV15 and TRBJ2-7; 8 nucleotides align to TRBD2. The trim removed 0 bases at V and 3 bases at J, leaving 7 bases unmatched. This CDR3 has 16 amino acids. Looked up from germline, CDR1 is LNHNV and CDR2 is YYDKDF (reference sequence). Here the CDR3 DNA reads TGTGCCACCAGCAGAGATCGGGGGGGTTATTACTACGAGCAGTACTTC. Translation: CATSRDRGGYYYEQYF.

CDR3 in amino acids: CASSLLRAQETQYF. The CDR3 bases are TGTGCCAGCAGCTTACTCCGGGCCCAAGAGACCCAGTACTTC. The rearrangement links TRBV5-5 to TRBJ2-5; D gene unclear. CDR3 length equals 14 residues. Trimming stripped 2 bases from V and 1 base from J, with 9 bases between. The germline V gene has CDR1 SGHKS and CDR2 YYEKEE (reference sequence).

This chain connects TRBV12-3 or TRBV12-4 to TRBJ2-7, with TRBD2 identical over 12 bases. The CDR3 has 16 residues. V lost 5 bases, J lost 8 bases, and 13 bases stayed unmatched. Written as DNA, the CDR3 is TGTGCCAGCAGTCCATGGGGGGGACTAGCGGGCGAACAGCAGTACTTC. This encodes CASSPWGGLAGEQQYF.

The chain joins TRBV29-1 to TRBJ1-5, with D perhaps TRBD1 (5 bases). There are 15 residues in the CDR3. Trimming removed 6 bases from V and 0 bases from J, with 15 bases in between. Germline V CDR1 and CDR2: SQVTM, ANQGSEA. CDR3 sequence reads: CSVGIGTNSNQPQHF. In DNA, the CDR3 is TGCAGCGTGGGTATAGGGACCAATAGCAATCAGCCCCAGCATTTT.

This clonotype showed up many times. The chain has TRBV2 and TRBJ2-1; D gene unclear. CDR3 length equals 11 residues. In germline, CDR1 is SNHLY, CDR2 FYNNEI. V was shortened by 7 bases and J by 9 bases, with 10 bases between the two germline ends. For the CDR3, the DNA is TGTGCCAGCACTCACCGGGCTGAGCAGTTCTTC. Residues: CASTHRAEQFF.

This clonotype was observed at least ten times. This sequence joins TRBV20-1 and TRBJ2-1; D gene unclear. V lost 6 bases to trimming and J lost 1 base, with 13 bases between them. The CDR3 spans 14 residues. The germline V gene has CDR1 DFQATT and CDR2 SNEGSKA (reference sequence). The CDR3 DNA follows: TGCAGTGCGAACCGGGCTACGTCCTACAATGAGCAGTTCTTC. Protein sequence: CSANRATSYNEQFF.

The chain recombines TRBV11-2 with TRBJ1-1; the D gene is possibly TRBD1 (5 bases). Germline lookup yields CDR1 SGHAT and CDR2 FQNNGV. Trimming took off 5 bases at V and 7 bases at J, with 11 bases between the two ends. CDR3 size: 12 residues. The CDR3: CASSRTRDEAFF. CDR3 coding DNA: TGTGCCAGCAGCCGGACAAGGGATGAAGCTTTCTTT.

This clonotype showed up just a few times. The rearrangement uses TRBV20-1 and TRBJ2-1; 8 bases are a match to TRBD2. Germline V CDR1 and CDR2: DFQATT, SNEGSKA (reference sequence). The length of the CDR3 is 16 residues. The V gene end was trimmed by 7 bases and the J gene end by 7 bases; junction bases not matched to a gene: 18. As DNA, the CDR3 is TGCAGTGTTAAGGGGTTAGCGGGATCCTCGCTGAATGAGCAGTTCTTC. Amino acids: CSVKGLAGSSLNEQFF.

The chain has TRBV5-6 and TRBJ2-1; a weak D match, TRBD2 (5 bases). Germline V gene sequence: CDR1 SGHDT, CDR2 YYEEEE. The CDR3 length is 13 residues. Trimming left V 4 bases short and J 7 bases short, with 12 bases between. The CDR3 here is CASSPRPGNEQFF. The CDR3 coding sequence is TGTGCCAGCAGCCCGCGCCCGGGGAATGAGCAGTTCTTC.

The chain couples TRBV4-1 to TRBJ2-1, with D maybe TRBD2 (5 bases). This CDR3 contains 15 residues. The germline V gene encodes CDR1 MGHRA and CDR2 YSYEKL. V shed 0 bases and J shed 5 bases, with 11 bases lying between them. DNA for the CDR3: TGCGCCAGCAGCCAAGATCGGGATGGGAACAATGAGCAGTTCTTC. Translation: CASSQDRDGNNEQFF.

The V and J genes are TRBV27 and TRBJ2-3, with D possibly TRBD2 on 6 matching bases. CDR3 length: 17 amino acids. Trimming took off 4 bases at V and 2 bases at J, with 19 bases between the two ends. CDR1 is MNHEY and CDR2 is SMNVEV in the germline V gene (reference sequence). The CDR3: CASSSTSSLAVTDTQYF. The CDR3 DNA reads as TGTGCCAGCAGTTCCACCTCAAGCTTAGCGGTCACAGATACGCAGTATTTT.

V is TRBV7-2 and J is TRBJ1-1, with D uncertain. This CDR3 region has 13 residues. Trimming pared 1 base from V and 7 bases from J, leaving 10 bases between. Looked up from germline, CDR1 is SGHTA and CDR2 is FQGNSA. For the CDR3, the DNA is TGTGCCAGCAGCTTAGAGTTAGGCTATGAAGCTTTCTTT. This encodes CASSLELGYEAFF.

The chain combines TRBV29-1 with TRBJ2-7; D is possibly TRBD1 or TRBD2 (5 bases each). CDR3 size: 13 residues. V was pared by 1 base and J by 2 bases, with 9 bases between. Germline-derived CDR1 and CDR2 are SQVTM and ANQGSEA. The CDR3 loop reads CSVEGGTPYEQYF. The CDR3 nucleotides are TGCAGCGTTGAAGGTGGGACCCCCTACGAGCAGTACTTC.

This clonotype was counted many times. The rearrangement uses TRBV20-1 and TRBJ2-7; the D is unclear. Germline CDR1 and CDR2: DFQATT and SNEGSKA (reference sequence). CDR3 length: 13 amino acids. Trimming pared 5 bases from V and 3 bases from J, leaving 14 bases between. The CDR3 here is CSAGPRLFYEQYF. In DNA form, the CDR3 reads TGCAGTGCTGGACCCCGCTTATTCTACGAGCAGTACTTC.

The chain employs TRBV5-1 and TRBJ2-3; no reliable D call. Germline CDR1 reads SGHRS; CDR2 reads YFSETQ. This CDR3 spans 15 amino acids. Trimming shortened V by 2 bases and J by 3 bases, and 13 bases separated the two germline ends. CDR3 sequence reads: CASSLPTAFTDTQYF. DNA for the CDR3: TGCGCCAGCAGCTTACCAACGGCGTTTACAGATACGCAGTATTTT. Full variable domain (remainder filled in from reference TRBV5-1 and TRBJ2-3): KAGVTQTPRYLIKTRGQQVTLSCSPISGHRSVSWYQQTPGQGLQFLFEYFSETQRNKGNFPGRFSGRQFSNSRSEMNVSTLELGDSALYLCASSLPTAFTDTQYFGPGTRLTVL.

There are many counts of this clonotype. This chain uses TRBV20-1 with TRBJ2-5; 12 nucleotides line up with TRBD2. V was pared by 6 bases and J by 6 bases, with 11 bases of the junction left unmatched. Germline CDR1 is DFQATT and CDR2 is SNEGSKA (reference sequence). The CDR3 has 15 residues. This CDR3 reads CSAPTSGGPRKTQYF. CDR3 bases: TGCAGTGCCCCAACTAGCGGGGGGCCTCGGAAGACCCAGTACTTC.

This clonotype was seen a few times. The genes are TRBV12-3 or TRBV12-4 and TRBJ1-5; no definite D call. The CDR3 loop spans 15 amino acids. Trimming pared 2 bases from V and 6 bases from J, leaving 14 bases between. CDR3 residues: CASSLPHGLPQPQHF. CDR3 in DNA: TGTGCCAGCAGTTTACCCCACGGTCTTCCTCAGCCCCAGCATTTT.

This clonotype was picked up a small number of times. The chain uses TRBV12-3 or TRBV12-4 and TRBJ1-1, with a tentative D call TRBD1 (5 bases). The CDR3 contains 16 residues. The ends were cut back, 6 bases at V and 0 bases at J, with 17 bases in the middle. CDR3 bases: TGTGCCAGCAGGCTCCGGGACGGAATAATGAACACTGAAGCTTTCTTT. It translates to CASRLRDGIMNTEAFF.